The clone carrying this TCR beta chain was found a few times. The sample belongs to a study of T cells after yellow fever vaccination. Making TCR cDNA involved 5'RACE template switching, which added UMIs and a universal primer site. TCRdb passed the 5' RACE reads through MiXCR, listing each CDR3 protein once. The sample records hundreds of thousands of distinct CDR3 sequences, around 10% being singletons. Germline V lookup: CDR1 SGHRS, CDR2 YFSETQ. This CDR3 has 14 amino acids. V was clipped by 4 bases and J by 6 bases; unmatched bases: 8. Source: PBMCs, taken on the day of the first yellow fever vaccination. The chain uses TRBV5-1 and TRBJ2-3; 7 bases are shared with TRBD2. This TCR came from a man between 18 and 35 years old who received the YFV17D yellow fever vaccine. The CDR3 DNA sequence: TGCGCCAGCAGCCCCGGGGACTATTGGGATACGCAGTATTTT. Its protein is CASSPGDYWDTQYF.